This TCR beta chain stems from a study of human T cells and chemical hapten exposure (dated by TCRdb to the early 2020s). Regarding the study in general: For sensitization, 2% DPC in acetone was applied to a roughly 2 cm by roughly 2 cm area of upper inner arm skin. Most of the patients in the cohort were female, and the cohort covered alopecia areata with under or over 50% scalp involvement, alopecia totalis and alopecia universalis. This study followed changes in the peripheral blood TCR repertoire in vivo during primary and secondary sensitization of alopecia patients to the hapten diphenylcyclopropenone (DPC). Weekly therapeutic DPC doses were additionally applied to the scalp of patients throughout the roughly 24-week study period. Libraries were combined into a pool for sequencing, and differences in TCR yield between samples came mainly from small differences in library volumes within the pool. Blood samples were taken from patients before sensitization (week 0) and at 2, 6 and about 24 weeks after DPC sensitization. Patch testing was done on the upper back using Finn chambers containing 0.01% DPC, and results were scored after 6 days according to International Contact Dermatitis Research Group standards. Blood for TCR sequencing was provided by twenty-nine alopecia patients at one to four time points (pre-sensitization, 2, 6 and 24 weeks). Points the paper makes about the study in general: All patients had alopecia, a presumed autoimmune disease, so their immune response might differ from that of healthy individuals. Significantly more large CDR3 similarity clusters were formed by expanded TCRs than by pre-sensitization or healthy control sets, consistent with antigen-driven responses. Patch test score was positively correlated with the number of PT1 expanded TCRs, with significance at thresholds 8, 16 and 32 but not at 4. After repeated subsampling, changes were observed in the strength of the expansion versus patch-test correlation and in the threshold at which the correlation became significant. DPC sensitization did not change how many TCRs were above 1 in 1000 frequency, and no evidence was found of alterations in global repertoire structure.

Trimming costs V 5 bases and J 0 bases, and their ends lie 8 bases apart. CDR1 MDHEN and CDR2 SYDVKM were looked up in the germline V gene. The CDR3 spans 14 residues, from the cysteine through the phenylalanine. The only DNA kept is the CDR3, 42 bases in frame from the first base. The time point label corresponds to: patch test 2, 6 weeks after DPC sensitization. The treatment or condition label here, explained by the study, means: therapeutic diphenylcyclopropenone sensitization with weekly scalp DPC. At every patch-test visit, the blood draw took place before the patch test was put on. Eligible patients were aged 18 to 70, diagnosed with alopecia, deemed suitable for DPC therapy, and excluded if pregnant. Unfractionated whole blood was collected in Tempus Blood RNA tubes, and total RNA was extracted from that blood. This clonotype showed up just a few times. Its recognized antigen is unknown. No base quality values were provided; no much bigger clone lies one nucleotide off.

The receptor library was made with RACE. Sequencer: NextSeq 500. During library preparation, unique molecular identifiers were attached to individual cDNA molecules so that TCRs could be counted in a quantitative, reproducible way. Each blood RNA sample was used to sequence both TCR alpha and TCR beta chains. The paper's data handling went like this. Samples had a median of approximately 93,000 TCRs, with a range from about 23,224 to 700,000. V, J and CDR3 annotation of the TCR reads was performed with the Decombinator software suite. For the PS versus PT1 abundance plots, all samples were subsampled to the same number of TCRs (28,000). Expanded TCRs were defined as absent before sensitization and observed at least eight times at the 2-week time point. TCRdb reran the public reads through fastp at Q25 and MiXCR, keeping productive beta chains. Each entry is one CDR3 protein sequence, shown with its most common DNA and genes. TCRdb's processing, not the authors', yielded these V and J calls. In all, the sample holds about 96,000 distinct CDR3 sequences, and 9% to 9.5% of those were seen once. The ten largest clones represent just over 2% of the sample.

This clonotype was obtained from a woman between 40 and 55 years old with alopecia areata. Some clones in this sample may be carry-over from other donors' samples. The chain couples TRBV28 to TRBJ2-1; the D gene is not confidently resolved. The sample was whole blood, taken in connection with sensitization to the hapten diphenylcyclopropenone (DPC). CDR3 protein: CASSPPRSYNEQFF. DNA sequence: TGTGCCAGCAGTCCGCCCCGCTCCTACAATGAGCAGTTCTTC.